This is a list of T cell receptor beta chains from one sample in a study of persistence of HIV-infected CD4 T cells. No antigen is known for these receptors. Clones were read by immunoSEQ multiplex PCR, and TCRdb kept only the in-frame ones, dropping some. Here the sample spans 37,000 or so clones, over 80% being singletons. Specimen: CD4+ T cells sorted from PBMCs after approximately 20-hour stimulation, collected from a patient who received antiretroviral therapy. Receptors were obtained from an adult man with HIV who was CMV-seropositive. Both conserved end residues are part of each CDR3. The D gene is left open where the match is weak. Clone sizes are given selectively: once, few, many, or a class where the clone is expanded.

clone size	J gene	V gene	D gene	CDR3 protein	CDR3 DNA
.	TRBJ1-6	TRBV5-1	TRBD1	CASSFWTGENSPLHF	TGCGCCAGCAGCTTTTGGACAGGGGAAAATTCACCCCTCCACTTT
.	TRBJ1-1	TRBV7-3	.	CASSRRGMNTEAFF	TGTGCCAGCAGCCGACGGGGAATGAACACTGAAGCTTTCTTT
.	TRBJ1-1	TRBV4-1	.	CASSQVGVATEAFF	TGCGCCAGCAGCCAAGTAGGGGTAGCCACTGAAGCTTTCTTT
.	TRBJ1-4	TRBV3-1/TRBV3-2	.	CASSPRAPNEKLFF	TGTGCCAGCAGCCCACGGGCTCCTAATGAAAAACTGTTTTTT
.	TRBJ2-7	TRBV7-2	TRBD2	CASSLMVYPGGYEQYF	TGTGCCAGCAGCTTAATGGTCTACCCGGGAGGCTACGAGCAGTACTTC
.	TRBJ2-3	TRBV5-1	TRBD2	CASSNRAGAADTQYF	TGCGCCAGCAGCAATCGAGCGGGGGCGGCAGATACGCAGTATTTT
.	TRBJ1-6	TRBV19	TRBD1	CASSTGTGGLRALHF	TGTGCCAGTAGTACCGGCACAGGGGGATTAAGGGCCCTCCACTTT
.	TRBJ2-3	TRBV28	.	CASTSVGPLTQYF	TGTGCCAGCACCTCGGTTGGACCTCTAACGCAGTATTTT
.	TRBJ2-7	TRBV7-9	TRBD2	CASSRSGGLNYEQYF	TGTGCCAGCAGCCGCAGCGGGGGCCTGAACTACGAGCAGTACTTC
.	TRBJ1-5	TRBV28	.	CASSGPRGGGNQPQHF	TGTGCCAGCAGTGGCCCCCGCGGCGGCGGCAATCAGCCCCAGCATTTT
.	TRBJ2-7	TRBV6-5	.	CASRNYEQYF	TGTGCCAGCAGGAACTACGAGCAGTACTTC
.	TRBJ2-3	TRBV24-1	TRBD2	CATSDSGLAEERADTQYF	TGTGCCACCAGTGATTCGGGACTAGCCGAGGAAAGAGCAGATACGCAGTATTTT
few	TRBJ2-7	TRBV6-5	.	CASSNHSPYEQYF	TGTGCCAGCAGTAATCACAGTCCCTACGAGCAGTACTTC
.	TRBJ2-2	TRBV5-1	.	CASSTQSSSGELFF	TGCGCCAGCAGCACCCAATCTTCCAGCGGGGAGCTGTTTTTT
.	TRBJ1-3	TRBV7-9	.	CASNDRSSGNTIYF	TGTGCCAGCAACGACCGGAGCTCTGGAAACACCATATATTTT
.	TRBJ1-5	TRBV12-3/TRBV12-4	.	CASSFGLGKPQHF	TGTGCCAGCAGCTTTGGACTTGGGAAGCCCCAGCATTTT
once	TRBJ2-3	TRBV18	TRBD2	CASSPPLTAGGPSTDTQYF	TGTGCCAGCTCACCACCCCTGACGGCGGGGGGGCCAAGCACAGATACGCAGTATTTT
.	TRBJ2-1	TRBV10-3	TRBD1	CAISDGTGTPHNEQFF	TGTGCCATCAGTGACGGGACAGGAACCCCTCACAATGAGCAGTTCTTC
.	TRBJ1-1	TRBV12-3/TRBV12-4	.	CASTTVMGTEAFF	TGTGCCAGCACCACAGTCATGGGCACTGAAGCTTTCTTT
few	TRBJ1-1	TRBV6-6	.	CASSYLIREAFF	TGTGCCAGCAGTTACCTCATCAGGGAAGCTTTCTTT
.	TRBJ1-6	TRBV10-2	.	CASSEGGNNSPLHF	TGCGCCAGCAGTGAGGGGGGGAATAATTCACCCCTCCACTTT
.	TRBJ1-2	TRBV5-8	.	CASSLYAGEVNGYTF	TGTGCCAGCAGCTTGTATGCAGGGGAAGTTAATGGCTACACCTTC
.	TRBJ1-2	TRBV7-9	TRBD1	CASNKQGGKGYTF	TGTGCCAGCAACAAACAGGGGGGCAAAGGCTACACCTTC
few	TRBJ1-5	TRBV5-1	.	CASSLGDYSNQPQHF	TGCGCCAGCAGCTTGGGGGATTATAGCAATCAGCCCCAGCATTTT
.	TRBJ1-4	TRBV4-1	TRBD1	CASSQDRTGRGEKLFF	TGCGCCAGCAGCCAAGATCGGACAGGGAGGGGTGAAAAACTGTTTTTT
few	TRBJ1-6	TRBV4-1	TRBD1	CASSQLDRGNSPLHF	TGCGCCAGCAGCCAATTAGACAGGGGGAATTCACCCCTCCACTTT
.	TRBJ2-3	TRBV19	TRBD1	CASSIGGQGRTDTQYF	TGTGCCAGTAGTATAGGGGGACAGGGAAGGACAGATACGCAGTATTTT
once	TRBJ2-7	TRBV28	.	CASSFPRDGTPYEQYF	TGTGCCAGCAGTTTTCCCCGGGACGGGACGCCCTACGAGCAGTACTTC
.	TRBJ1-6	TRBV5-4	.	CASSLEALPDSPLHF	TGTGCCAGCAGCTTGGAAGCCCTACCCGATTCACCCCTCCACTTT
.	TRBJ2-6	TRBV24-1	.	CATGGGGNGANVLTF	TGTGCCACCGGGGGGGGCGGGAATGGGGCCAACGTCCTGACTTTC
few	TRBJ1-1	TRBV18	TRBD1	CASSGNTGAGTEAFF	TGTGCCAGCTCAGGGAACACAGGGGCCGGCACTGAAGCTTTCTTT
.	TRBJ2-7	TRBV4-2	.	CASSQDISGTYEQYF	TGTGCCAGCAGCCAGGACATTAGCGGTACCTACGAGCAGTACTTC
once	TRBJ2-1	TRBV27	TRBD1	CASSNRQGSTYNEQFF	TGTGCCAGCAGTAACCGACAGGGGTCTACCTACAATGAGCAGTTCTTC
.	TRBJ1-6	TRBV12-3/TRBV12-4	.	CASSFARIESLHF	TGTGCCAGCAGTTTTGCCCGGATAGAGTCCCTCCACTTT
.	TRBJ1-3	TRBV19	TRBD1	CASARDREEPVVGNTIYF	TGTGCCAGTGCCCGGGACAGGGAAGAACCTGTAGTTGGAAACACCATATATTTT
.	TRBJ2-1	TRBV7-3	.	CASSFVQGRVGEQFF	TGTGCCAGCAGCTTTGTCCAGGGTAGGGTAGGTGAGCAGTTCTTC
.	TRBJ1-1	TRBV9	.	CASSPRGPPNTEAFF	TGTGCCAGCAGCCCCCGGGGACCACCTAACACTGAAGCTTTCTTT
.	TRBJ1-4	TRBV5-1	TRBD1	CASSEGAGEKLFF	TGCGCCAGCAGCGAGGGGGCGGGTGAAAAACTGTTTTTT
.	TRBJ1-2	TRBV18	.	CASSPGAGRDYGYTF	TGTGCCAGCTCACCAGGAGCAGGTCGAGACTATGGCTACACCTTC
.	TRBJ1-2	TRBV2	.	CARRQFANYGYTF	TGTGCCAGGAGACAGTTTGCTAACTATGGCTACACCTTC
.	TRBJ2-3	TRBV7-2	TRBD1	CASSGYQGASTDTQYF	TGTGCCAGCAGCGGATATCAGGGGGCTAGCACAGATACGCAGTATTTT
.	TRBJ2-3	TRBV7-9	.	CASSLGGGTTSTDTQYF	TGTGCCAGCAGCTTAGGGGGAGGGACAACTAGCACAGATACGCAGTATTTT
.	TRBJ1-6	TRBV28	.	CASSLSGTLSLDSPLHF	TGTGCCAGCAGTTTATCCGGGACGTTGAGCTTAGATTCACCCCTCCACTTT
.	TRBJ1-5	TRBV19	.	CASRPDRDSNQPQHF	TGTGCCAGTAGGCCGGACAGAGATAGCAATCAGCCCCAGCATTTT
.	TRBJ2-3	TRBV4-2	.	CASSHERSDTQYF	TGTGCCAGCAGCCACGAACGGTCAGATACGCAGTATTTT
.	TRBJ1-4	TRBV7-2	.	CASSRTRRDEKLFF	TGTGCCAGCAGCCGGACGCGTAGGGATGAAAAACTGTTTTTT
.	TRBJ1-1	TRBV5-1	.	CASSYPGDHTEAFF	TGCGCCAGCAGCTACCCAGGGGACCACACTGAAGCTTTCTTT
once	TRBJ1-6	TRBV7-6	TRBD1	CASSLARTGDSPLHF	TGTGCCAGCAGCTTAGCCCGAACAGGGGATTCACCCCTCCACTTT
.	TRBJ2-7	TRBV30	.	CACHGTIRSYEQYF	TGTGCCTGCCATGGGACAATTCGTTCCTACGAGCAGTACTTC
once	TRBJ2-2	TRBV5-4	.	CASSFRDSGELFF	TGTGCCAGCAGCTTCCGGGATTCCGGGGAGCTGTTTTTT
.	TRBJ2-2	TRBV2	TRBD1	CASSGQGRSGELFF	TGTGCCAGCAGTGGACAGGGCCGGAGCGGGGAGCTGTTTTTT
.	TRBJ2-3	TRBV10-1	.	CASSEAGPDTQYF	TGCGCCAGCAGTGAAGCCGGGCCAGATACGCAGTATTTT
once	TRBJ2-7	TRBV6-5	.	CASSYDRDSYEQYF	TGTGCCAGCAGTTACGATCGGGACTCCTACGAGCAGTACTTC
.	TRBJ2-1	TRBV7-9	.	CASSRTGGNTQIEQFF	TGTGCCAGCAGTCGAACGGGGGGCAATACCCAAATCGAGCAGTTCTTC
.	TRBJ2-3	TRBV18	TRBD1	CASSSIGRTGSTDTQYF	TGTGCCAGCTCATCTATAGGAAGGACAGGTAGCACAGATACGCAGTATTTT
.	TRBJ1-5	TRBV19	.	CASSIDRGNSFGNQPQHF	TGTGCCAGTAGTATAGACAGGGGAAATTCATTCGGGAATCAGCCCCAGCATTTT
few	TRBJ2-7	TRBV6-5	TRBD1	CASRLGQGATYEQYF	TGTGCCAGCAGATTGGGGCAGGGGGCAACCTACGAGCAGTACTTC
.	TRBJ1-3	TRBV18	.	CASSSGSAGNTIYF	TGTGCCAGCTCGTCCGGGAGTGCTGGAAACACCATATATTTT
.	TRBJ2-7	TRBV27	.	CASSYQGLSYEQYF	TGTGCCAGCAGTTACCAGGGACTGAGTTACGAGCAGTACTTC
.	TRBJ2-7	TRBV5-4	.	CASSSTGYEQYF	TGTGCCAGCAGCTCAACAGGCTACGAGCAGTACTTC